These T cell receptor beta chains were read from a single sample in a study of blood T cell repertoires in COVID-19. The assay was immunoSEQ multiplex PCR, and TCRdb's table has in-frame clones only and misses some. Counted here are roughly 45,000 clones, around four fifths occurring once; the ten biggest clones make up 5% to 6.5%. Specimen: peripheral blood. The source of these receptors is a man between 45 and 60 years old with active COVID-19. CDR3s include the opening cysteine and the closing phenylalanine or tryptophan. D genes are given only for firm matches. Rows give clone size only sometimes, using once, few, many, or a class for an expanded clone.

TRBD1,TRBJ1-3,NA,TRBV6-1,TGTGCCAGCAGTGAAACAGGGGGTTATGGAAACACCATATATTTT,CASSETGGYGNTIYF
TRBD2,TRBJ2-1,NA,TRBV28,TGTGCCAGCAGTTTACCTCCCGGACTAGCGGTGATGGATGAGCAGTTCTTC,CASSLPPGLAVMDEQFF
NA,TRBJ2-7,once,TRBV29-1,TGCAGCGTTGTACCTAGCGCCCACGAGCAGTACTTC,CSVVPSAHEQYF
TRBD1,TRBJ2-1,NA,TRBV9,TGTGCCAGCAGCGCCGGGACAGGGGCGTACAATGAGCAGTTCTTC,CASSAGTGAYNEQFF
NA,TRBJ1-2,once,TRBV12-3/TRBV12-4,TGTGCCAGCACTCACAGGAGATTGGGTGGCTACACCTTC,CASTHRRLGGYTF
TRBD2,TRBJ2-2,once,TRBV18,TGTGCCAGCTCGCGAATTCCGTCTAGCGGGAGCCCGAACACCGGGGAGCTGTTTTTT,CASSRIPSSGSPNTGELFF
TRBD1,TRBJ2-7,NA,TRBV27,TGTGCCAGCAGTCTTGGGACAGGGATTTCCTACGAGCAGTACTTC,CASSLGTGISYEQYF
NA,TRBJ2-7,NA,TRBV28,TGTGCCAGCAGTTTCCGCCTCGACAGCCTCACCTACGAGCAGTACTTC,CASSFRLDSLTYEQYF
NA,TRBJ2-1,NA,TRBV28,TGTGCCAGCAGTTTGGGCAACCAGCGGAATTACAATGAGCAGTTCTTC,CASSLGNQRNYNEQFF
NA,TRBJ2-1,NA,TRBV19,TGTGCCAGCACCCCCCGCGACAGTTCCTACAATGAGCAGTTCTTC,CASTPRDSSYNEQFF
NA,TRBJ2-2,NA,TRBV5-1,TGCGCCAGCAGCTCCTCCGGGGGGCTTGGATCCGGGGAGCTGTTTTTT,CASSSSGGLGSGELFF
TRBD2,TRBJ2-3,NA,TRBV30,TGTGTCTCGACTAGCGGAAGGGGAGATACGCAGTATTTT,CVSTSGRGDTQYF
TRBD1,TRBJ1-4,NA,TRBV18,TGTGCCAGCTCACTTACCGGGACAGGGTTACTTTCTGATGAAAAACTGTTTTTT,CASSLTGTGLLSDEKLFF
NA,TRBJ2-3,NA,TRBV6-1,TGTGCCAGCAGTGAAAAGCGACTTGCTACGCAGTATTTT,CASSEKRLATQYF
NA,TRBJ1-1,NA,TRBV5-1,TGCGCCAGCAGCTTGGGGACAGCGAACACTGAAGCTTTCTTT,CASSLGTANTEAFF
NA,TRBJ2-5,NA,TRBV15,TGTGCCACCAGCAGAGACCACCTTACCCGGGAGACCCAGTACTTC,CATSRDHLTRETQYF
NA,TRBJ1-5,few,TRBV19,TGTGCCAGTAGTATAACGCAGGGGTTTCAGCCCCAGCATTTT,CASSITQGFQPQHF
TRBD1,TRBJ1-4,NA,TRBV3-1/TRBV3-2,TGTGCCAGCAGCCCCATTCAGGGCAGGGGGCCTAAGGAAAAACTGTTTTTT,CASSPIQGRGPKEKLFF
TRBD2,TRBJ2-1,NA,TRBV5-1,TGCGCCAGCAGCTCCAGGACTAGCGGGGGGGCCGAGTTCTTC,CASSSRTSGGAEFF
TRBD1,TRBJ1-6,NA,TRBV30,TGTGCCTGGAGTTTAGGCGTCGGTGGACAGGGGAATTCACCCCTCCACTTT,CAWSLGVGGQGNSPLHF
NA,TRBJ2-7,NA,TRBV6-6,TGTGCCAGCGGCCCTTGGGGGGAGATCTCCTACGAGCAGTACTTC,CASGPWGEISYEQYF
NA,TRBJ2-2,few,TRBV28,TGTGCCAGCACCGGACAGACCGGGGAGCTGTTTTTT,CASTGQTGELFF
TRBD1,TRBJ2-1,NA,TRBV4-3,TGCGCCAGCAGCCAAGGCGGGGACAGGGCTACGAATGAGCAGTTCTTC,CASSQGGDRATNEQFF
NA,TRBJ1-2,NA,TRBV28,TGTGCCAGCAGCCCAACACAGGCTTGGGGCTACACCTTC,CASSPTQAWGYTF
NA,TRBJ2-3,NA,TRBV21-1,TGTGCCAGCAGCAAGTCGAGCGGGGGGGCCGGGTTTACAGATACGCAGTATTTT,CASSKSSGGAGFTDTQYF
TRBD1,TRBJ1-1,NA,TRBV7-2,TGTGCCAGCAGCTTCGGGACAGGGGTATCTTTCTTT,CASSFGTGVSFF
NA,TRBJ1-2,few,TRBV11-2,TGTGCCAGCAGCAACTTATACTATGGCTACACCTTC,CASSNLYYGYTF